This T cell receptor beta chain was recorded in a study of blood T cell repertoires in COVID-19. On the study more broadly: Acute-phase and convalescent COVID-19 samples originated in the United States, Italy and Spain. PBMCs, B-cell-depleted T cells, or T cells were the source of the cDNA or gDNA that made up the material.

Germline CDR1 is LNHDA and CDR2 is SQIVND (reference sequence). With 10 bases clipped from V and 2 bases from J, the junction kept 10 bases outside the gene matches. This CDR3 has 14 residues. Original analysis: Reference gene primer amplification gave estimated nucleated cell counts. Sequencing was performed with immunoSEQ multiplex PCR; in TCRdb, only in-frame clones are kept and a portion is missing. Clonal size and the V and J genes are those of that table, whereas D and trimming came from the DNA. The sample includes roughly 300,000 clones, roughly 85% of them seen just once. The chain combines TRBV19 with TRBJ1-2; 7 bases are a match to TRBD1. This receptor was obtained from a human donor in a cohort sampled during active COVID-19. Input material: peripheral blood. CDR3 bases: TGTGCCACCTACACCCTGACAGGGAACTATGGCTACACCTTC. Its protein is CATYTLTGNYGYTF.